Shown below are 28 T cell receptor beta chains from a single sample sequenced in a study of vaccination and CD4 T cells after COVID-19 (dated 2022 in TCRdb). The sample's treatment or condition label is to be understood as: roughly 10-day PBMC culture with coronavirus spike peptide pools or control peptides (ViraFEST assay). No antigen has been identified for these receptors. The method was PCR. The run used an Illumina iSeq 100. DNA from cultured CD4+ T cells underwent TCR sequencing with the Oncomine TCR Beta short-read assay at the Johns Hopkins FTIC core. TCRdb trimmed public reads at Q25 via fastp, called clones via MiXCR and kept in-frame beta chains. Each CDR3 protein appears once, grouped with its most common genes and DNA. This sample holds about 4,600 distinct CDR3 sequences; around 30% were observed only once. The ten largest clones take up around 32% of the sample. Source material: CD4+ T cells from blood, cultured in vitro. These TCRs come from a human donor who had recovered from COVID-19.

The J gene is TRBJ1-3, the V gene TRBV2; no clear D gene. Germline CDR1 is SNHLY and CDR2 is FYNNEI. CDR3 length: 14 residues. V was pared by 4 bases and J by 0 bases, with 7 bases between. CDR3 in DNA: TGTGCCAGCAGTGGTCGTCTCTCTGGAAACACCATATATTTT. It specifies CASSGRLSGNTIYF. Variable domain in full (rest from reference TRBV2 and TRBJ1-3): EPEVTQTPSHQVTQMGQEVILRCVPISNHLYFYWYRQILGQKVEFLVSFYNNEISEKSEIFDDQFSVERPDGSNFTLKIRSTKLEDSAMYFCASSGRLSGNTIYFGEGSWLTVV.

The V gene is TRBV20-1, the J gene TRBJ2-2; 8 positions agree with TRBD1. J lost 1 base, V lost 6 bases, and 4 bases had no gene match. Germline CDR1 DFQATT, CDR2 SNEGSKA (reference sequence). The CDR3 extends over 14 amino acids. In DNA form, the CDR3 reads TGCAGTGCGGGCGACAGGGGGAACACCGGGGAGCTGTTTTTT. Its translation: CSAGDRGNTGELFF.

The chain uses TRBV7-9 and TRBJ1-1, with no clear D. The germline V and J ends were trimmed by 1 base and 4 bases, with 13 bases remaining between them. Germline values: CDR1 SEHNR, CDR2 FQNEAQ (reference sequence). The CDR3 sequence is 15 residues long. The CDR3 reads CASSLVGRYSTEAFF. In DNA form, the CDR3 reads TGTGCCAGCAGCTTAGTAGGGCGTTACTCCACTGAAGCTTTCTTT.

The CDR3 DNA reads as TGTGCCAGCAGTCGAACACGGTACACTGAAGCTTTCTTT. Amino acid sequence: CASSRTRYTEAFF. The chain recombines TRBV12-3 or TRBV12-4 with TRBJ1-1; the D is unclear. The CDR3 consists of 13 residues. The ends were cut back, 5 bases at V and 3 bases at J, with 10 bases in the middle.

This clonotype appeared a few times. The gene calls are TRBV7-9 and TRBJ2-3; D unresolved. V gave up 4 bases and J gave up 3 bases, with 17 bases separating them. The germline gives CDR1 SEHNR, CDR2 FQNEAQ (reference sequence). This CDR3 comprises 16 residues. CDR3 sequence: CASSSRLLSRTDTQYF. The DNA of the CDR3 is TGTGCCAGCAGCTCTCGTCTCCTTTCGCGGACAGATACGCAGTATTTT.

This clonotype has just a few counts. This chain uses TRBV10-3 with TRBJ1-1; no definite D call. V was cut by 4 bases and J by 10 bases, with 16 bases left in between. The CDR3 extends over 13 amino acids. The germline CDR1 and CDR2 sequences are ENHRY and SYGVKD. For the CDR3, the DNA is TGTGCCATCAGTGTTAACGTGGATCTCGGAGCTTTCTTT. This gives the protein CAISVNVDLGAFF.

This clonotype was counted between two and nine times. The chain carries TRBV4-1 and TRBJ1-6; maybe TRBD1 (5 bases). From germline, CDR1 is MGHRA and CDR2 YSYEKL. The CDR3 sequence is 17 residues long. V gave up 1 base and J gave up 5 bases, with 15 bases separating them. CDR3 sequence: CASSQGFLRTNNSPLHF. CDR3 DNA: TGCGCCAGCAGCCAAGGCTTCTTAAGGACAAATAATTCACCCCTCCACTTT.

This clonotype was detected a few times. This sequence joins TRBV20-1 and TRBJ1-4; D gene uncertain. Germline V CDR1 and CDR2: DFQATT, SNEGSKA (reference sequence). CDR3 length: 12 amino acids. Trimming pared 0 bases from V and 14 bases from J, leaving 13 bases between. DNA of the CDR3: TGCAGTGCTAGAGAGCCGGGATATCAGCTGTTTTTT. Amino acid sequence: CSAREPGYQLFF.

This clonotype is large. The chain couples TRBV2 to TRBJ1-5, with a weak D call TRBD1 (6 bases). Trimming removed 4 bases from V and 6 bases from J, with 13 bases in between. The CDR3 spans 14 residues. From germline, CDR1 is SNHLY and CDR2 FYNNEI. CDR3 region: CASSGRGAGQPQHF. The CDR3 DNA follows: TGTGCCAGCAGTGGTAGGGGGGCCGGTCAGCCCCAGCATTTT.

CDR3 sequence (DNA): TGTGCCAGCAGGGGACTAGCGCGCACAGATACGCAGTATTTT. It codes for CASRGLARTDTQYF. V usage is TRBV6-1 and J usage is TRBJ2-3; 10 bases align to TRBD2. Germline assignment: CDR1 MNHNS and CDR2 SASEGT. The CDR3 covers 14 residues. V was clipped by 6 bases and J by 1 base; unmatched bases: 1.

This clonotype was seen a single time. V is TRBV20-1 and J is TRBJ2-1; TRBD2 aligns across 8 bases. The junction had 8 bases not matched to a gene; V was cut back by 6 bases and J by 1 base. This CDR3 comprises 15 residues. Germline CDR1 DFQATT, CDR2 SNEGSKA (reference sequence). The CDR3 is CSATRGGISYNEQFF. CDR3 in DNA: TGCAGTGCCACCCGGGGGGGCATATCCTACAATGAGCAGTTCTTC.

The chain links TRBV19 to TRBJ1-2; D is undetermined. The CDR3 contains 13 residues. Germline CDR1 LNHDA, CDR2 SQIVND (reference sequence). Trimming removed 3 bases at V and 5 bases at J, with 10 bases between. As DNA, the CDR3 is TGTGCCAGTAGTATCCTAAGTGGGTATGGCTACACCTTC. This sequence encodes CASSILSGYGYTF.

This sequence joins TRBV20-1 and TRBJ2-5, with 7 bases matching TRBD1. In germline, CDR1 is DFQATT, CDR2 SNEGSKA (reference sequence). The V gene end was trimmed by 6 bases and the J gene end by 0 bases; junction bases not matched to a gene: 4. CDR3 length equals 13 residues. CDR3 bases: TGCAGTGCATCGACAGGGTACCAAGAGACCCAGTACTTC. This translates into CSASTGYQETQYF.

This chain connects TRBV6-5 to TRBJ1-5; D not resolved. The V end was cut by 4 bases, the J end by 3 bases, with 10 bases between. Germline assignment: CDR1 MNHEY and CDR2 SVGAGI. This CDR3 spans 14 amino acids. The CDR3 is CASSFWANNQPQHF. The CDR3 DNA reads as TGTGCCAGCAGTTTCTGGGCGAACAATCAGCCCCAGCATTTT.

The CDR3 nucleotides are TGTGCCGGATACAGGGGACCCTATAATTCACCCCTCCACTTT. Residues: CAGYRGPYNSPLHF. The chain combines TRBV19 with TRBJ1-6; TRBD1 matches 7 bases. Germline V gives CDR1 LNHDA, CDR2 SQIVND (reference sequence). This CDR3 spans 14 amino acids. V trimming: 11 bases; J trimming: 2 bases; junction bases outside the gene matches: 6.

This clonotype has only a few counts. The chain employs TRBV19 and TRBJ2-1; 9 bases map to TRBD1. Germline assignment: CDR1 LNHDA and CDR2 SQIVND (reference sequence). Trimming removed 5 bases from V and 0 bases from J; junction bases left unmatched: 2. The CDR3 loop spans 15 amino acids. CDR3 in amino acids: CASSADRGSYNEQFF. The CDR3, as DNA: TGTGCCAGTAGTGCGGACAGGGGCTCCTACAATGAGCAGTTCTTC.

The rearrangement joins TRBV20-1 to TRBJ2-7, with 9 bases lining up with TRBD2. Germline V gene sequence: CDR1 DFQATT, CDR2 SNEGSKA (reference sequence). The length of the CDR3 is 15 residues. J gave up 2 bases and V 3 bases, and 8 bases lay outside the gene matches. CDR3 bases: TGCAGTGCTAGCGATGCGCGGGGGGGTACCTACGAGCAGTACTTC. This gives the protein CSASDARGGTYEQYF.

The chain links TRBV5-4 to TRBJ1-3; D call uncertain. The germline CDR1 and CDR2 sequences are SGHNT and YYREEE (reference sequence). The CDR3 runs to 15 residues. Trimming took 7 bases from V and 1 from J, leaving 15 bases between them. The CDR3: CASGKPGDSGNTIYF. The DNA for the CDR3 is TGTGCCAGCGGAAAGCCGGGAGATTCTGGAAACACCATATATTTT.

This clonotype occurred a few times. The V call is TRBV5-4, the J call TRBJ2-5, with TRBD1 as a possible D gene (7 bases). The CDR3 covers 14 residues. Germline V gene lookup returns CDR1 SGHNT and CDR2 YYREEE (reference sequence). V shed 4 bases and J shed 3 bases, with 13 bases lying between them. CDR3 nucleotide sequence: TGTGCCAGCAGCCAGGGACAGCGGGAAGAGACCCAGTACTTC. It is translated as CASSQGQREETQYF.

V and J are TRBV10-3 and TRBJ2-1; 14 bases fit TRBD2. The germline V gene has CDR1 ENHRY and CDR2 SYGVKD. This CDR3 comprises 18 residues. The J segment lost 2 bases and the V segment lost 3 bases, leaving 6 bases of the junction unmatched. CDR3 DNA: TGTGCCATCAGTGATAGGGGACTAGCGGGAGCCGCCTACAATGAGCAGTTCTTC. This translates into CAISDRGLAGAAYNEQFF.

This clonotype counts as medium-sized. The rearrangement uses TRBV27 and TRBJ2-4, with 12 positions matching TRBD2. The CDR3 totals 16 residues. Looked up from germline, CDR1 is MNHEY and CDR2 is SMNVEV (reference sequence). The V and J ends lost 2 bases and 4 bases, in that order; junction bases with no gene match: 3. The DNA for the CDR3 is TGTGCCAGCAGTTTACGAGGGACTAGCGGGAAAAACATTCAGTACTTC. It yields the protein CASSLRGTSGKNIQYF.

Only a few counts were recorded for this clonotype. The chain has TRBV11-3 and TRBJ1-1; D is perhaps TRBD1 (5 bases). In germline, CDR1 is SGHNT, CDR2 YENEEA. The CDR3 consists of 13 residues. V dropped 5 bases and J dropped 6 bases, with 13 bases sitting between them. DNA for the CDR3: TGTGCCAGCAGCCCCCGGAGGGGCCCTGAAGCTTTCTTT. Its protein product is CASSPRRGPEAFF.

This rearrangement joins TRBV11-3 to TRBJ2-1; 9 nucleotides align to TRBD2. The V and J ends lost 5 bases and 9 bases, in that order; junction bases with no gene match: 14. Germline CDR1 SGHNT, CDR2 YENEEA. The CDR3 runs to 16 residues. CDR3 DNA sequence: TGTGCCAGCAGCCATGGGCTCTTAGCGGGAGAGGGTGAGCAGTTCTTC. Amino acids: CASSHGLLAGEGEQFF.

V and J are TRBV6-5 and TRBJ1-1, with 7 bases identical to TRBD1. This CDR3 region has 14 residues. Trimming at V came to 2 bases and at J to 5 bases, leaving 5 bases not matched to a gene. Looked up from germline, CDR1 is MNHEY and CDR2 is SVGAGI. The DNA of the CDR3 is TGTGCCAGCAGTTACAGACAGGGTGGGACTGAAGCTTTCTTT. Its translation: CASSYRQGGTEAFF.

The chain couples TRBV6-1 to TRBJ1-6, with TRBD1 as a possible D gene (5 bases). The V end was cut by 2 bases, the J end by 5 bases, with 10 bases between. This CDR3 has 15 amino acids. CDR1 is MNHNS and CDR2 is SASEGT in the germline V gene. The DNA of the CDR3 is TGTGCCAGCAGTGAATTCGGGGGGGATAATTCACCCCTCCACTTT. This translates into CASSEFGGDNSPLHF.

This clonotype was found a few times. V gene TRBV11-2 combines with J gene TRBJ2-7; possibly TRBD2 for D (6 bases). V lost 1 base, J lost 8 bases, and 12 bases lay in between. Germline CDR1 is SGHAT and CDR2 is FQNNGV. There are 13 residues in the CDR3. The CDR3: CASSLVARGKQYF. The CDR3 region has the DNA TGTGCCAGCAGCTTAGTGGCTCGGGGGAAGCAGTACTTC.

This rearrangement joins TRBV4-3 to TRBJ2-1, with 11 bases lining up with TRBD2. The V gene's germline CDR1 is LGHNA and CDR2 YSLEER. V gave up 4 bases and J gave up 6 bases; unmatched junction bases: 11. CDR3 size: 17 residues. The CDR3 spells CASSPYKNSGRGNEQFF. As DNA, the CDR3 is TGCGCCAGCAGCCCGTACAAAAATAGCGGGAGGGGCAATGAGCAGTTCTTC.

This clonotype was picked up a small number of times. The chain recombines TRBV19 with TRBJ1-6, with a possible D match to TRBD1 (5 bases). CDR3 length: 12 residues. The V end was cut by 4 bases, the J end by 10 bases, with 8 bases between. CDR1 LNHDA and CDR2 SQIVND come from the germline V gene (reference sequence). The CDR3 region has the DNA TGTGCCAGTAGTAAGGGGAACTCACCCCTCCACTTT. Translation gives CASSKGNSPLHF.